The 17 T cell receptor beta chains reported below all come from one sample, sequenced in a study of blood T cell repertoires in COVID-19. The data were produced by immunoSEQ multiplex PCR, yet TCRdb's version contains in-frame clones alone and is incomplete. The sample contains approximately 280,000 clones, 75% to 95% of which appear only once. The sample taken for sequencing was peripheral blood. Every receptor here comes from a woman younger than 45 with COVID-19, enrolled during active disease.

The chain recombines TRBV18 with TRBJ1-6; 8 bases match TRBD1. The junction had 13 bases not matched to a gene; V was cut back by 3 bases and J by 9 bases. Germline CDR1 and CDR2: KGHSH and LQKENI. CDR3 size: 17 residues. CDR3 amino acids: CASSPLPTGVKASPLHF. The DNA for the CDR3 is TGTGCCAGCTCACCGCTGCCGACAGGGGTAAAAGCTTCACCCCTCCACTTT.

This clone has only one observation. The junction departs from germline at one end; a sequencing error may be responsible. The chain joins TRBV6-5 to TRBJ2-4; unclear D gene. This CDR3 spans 14 amino acids. Looked up from germline, CDR1 is MNHEY and CDR2 is SVGAGI. The CDR3 region has the DNA TGTGCCAGCAGTAACTCGAGGTCCAAAAACATTCAGTACTTC. Protein sequence: CASSNSRSKNIQYF.

This sequence joins TRBV6-6 and TRBJ1-5; possibly TRBD1 for D (5 bases). CDR1 MNHNY and CDR2 SVGAGI come from the germline V gene (reference sequence). The CDR3 contains 13 residues. Between the trimmed V and J ends, which lost 7 bases and 7 bases, there was a span of 14 bases. The CDR3 bases are TGTGCCAGCACCAACGGGGGTGGACAGCCCCAGCATTTT. Its protein is CASTNGGGQPQHF.

This chain uses TRBV12-5 with TRBJ2-3; 8 bases match TRBD1. The germline V gene has CDR1 LGHNT and CDR2 FRNRAP. V lost 8 bases to trimming and J lost 4 bases; unmatched junction nucleotides: 11. This CDR3 spans 15 amino acids. The CDR3 reads CASTVGQGSADTQYF. DNA for the CDR3: TGTGCTAGTACGGTCGGACAGGGTAGCGCAGATACGCAGTATTTT.

The chain carries TRBV28 and TRBJ2-3; D is uncertain. This CDR3 has 11 residues. V lost 5 bases and J 7 bases, leaving 7 bases between the germline ends. CDR1 and CDR2 (germline): MDHEN, SYDVKM. The CDR3 is CASSIEYTQYF. The CDR3 nucleotides read TGTGCCAGCAGTATAGAGTATACGCAGTATTTT.

This chain connects TRBV27 to TRBJ1-5, with D maybe TRBD1 (5 bases). Germline V lookup: CDR1 MNHEY, CDR2 SMNVEV (reference sequence). V lost 2 bases and J 9 bases, leaving 14 bases between the germline ends. The length of the CDR3 is 14 residues. This CDR3 reads CASSLGRAGWPQHF. The CDR3 coding sequence is TGTGCCAGCAGTTTAGGCAGGGCTGGATGGCCCCAGCATTTT.

The gene calls are TRBV24-1 and TRBJ2-1; 10 bases match TRBD1. The CDR3 runs 17 residues. Germline CDR1 KGHDR, CDR2 SFDVKD. V shed 3 bases, J shed 9 bases, and the junction held 13 bases outside the gene matches. The CDR3 loop reads CATSDASGTGVLGEQFF. Written as DNA, the CDR3 is TGTGCCACCAGTGATGCCTCCGGGACAGGGGTTCTAGGTGAGCAGTTCTTC.

The chain has TRBV18 and TRBJ2-3, with 7 positions matching TRBD1. After removal of 4 bases from V and 5 bases from J, the junction contained 3 bases not matched to a gene. The CDR3 is made up of 13 amino acids. In germline, CDR1 is KGHSH, CDR2 LQKENI. CDR3 protein: CASSQDRRDTQYF. The CDR3 DNA reads TGTGCCAGCTCACAGGACAGGAGAGATACGCAGTATTTT.

CDR3 sequence reads: CASSAQGNSPLHF. CDR3 coding DNA: TGTGCCAGCAGTGCCCAGGGGAATTCACCCCTCCACTTT. The rearrangement uses TRBV2 and TRBJ1-6, with a weak D call TRBD1 (6 bases). V gave up 4 bases and J gave up 7 bases, with 8 bases separating them. This CDR3 is 13 amino acids long. Per the germline V gene, CDR1 is SNHLY and CDR2 is FYNNEI.

The V and J genes are TRBV25-1 and TRBJ2-7, with D maybe TRBD1 (6 bases). The V end lost 3 bases, the J end lost 5 bases, and 14 bases lay between the germline ends. CDR3 size: 14 residues. Germline V gives CDR1 MGHDK, CDR2 SYGVNS. The chain's CDR3 is CASSDWTEDHEQYF. The CDR3 nucleotides read TGTGCCAGCAGTGATTGGACAGAAGACCACGAGCAGTACTTC.

This clone has just one count. The chain joins TRBV27 to TRBJ2-1; the D gene is possibly TRBD2 (6 bases). This CDR3 contains 17 residues. The V end was cut by 2 bases, the J end by 8 bases, with 22 bases between. CDR1 MNHEY and CDR2 SMNVEV come from the germline V gene (reference sequence). The CDR3 region has the DNA TGTGCCAGCAGTTTAGGGTTCCGACTAGTCCGTGGGGATGAGCAGTTCTTC. Translated: CASSLGFRLVRGDEQFF.

The V and J genes are TRBV19 and TRBJ2-1; tentatively, D is TRBD2 (6 bases). Germline V gene sequence: CDR1 LNHDA, CDR2 SQIVND (reference sequence). This CDR3 is built from 15 residues. V lost 3 bases, J lost 7 bases, and 16 bases lay in between. Here the CDR3 DNA reads TGTGCCAGTAGTATGGGTGCGGGATTGTGGAATGAGCAGTTCTTC. Protein: CASSMGAGLWNEQFF.

Regarding this clone: Distinct nucleotide sequences in the sample also encode this CDR3. The chain links TRBV11-2 to TRBJ2-1; no firm D call. This CDR3 has 14 amino acids. From germline, CDR1 is SGHAT and CDR2 FQNNGV. The ends were cut back, 1 base at V and 0 bases at J, with 4 bases in the middle. As DNA, the CDR3 is TGTGCCAGCAGCTTAGCAGGCTCCTACAATGAGCAGTTCTTC. Translation: CASSLAGSYNEQFF.

V gene TRBV7-9 combines with J gene TRBJ1-6; 8 bases agree with TRBD1. The CDR3 covers 16 residues. J gave up 3 bases and V 4 bases, and 5 bases lay outside the gene matches. CDR1 and CDR2 from the germline V gene are SEHNR and FQNEAQ (reference sequence). The CDR3 nucleotides are TGTGCCAGCAGCTCTGGACAGGGAGGCTATAATTCACCCCTCCACTTT. It specifies CASSSGQGGYNSPLHF.

V gene TRBV4-1 combines with J gene TRBJ2-7; possible D gene TRBD2, 6 bases. The CDR3 spans 18 residues. Germline CDR1 reads MGHRA; CDR2 reads YSYEKL. Trimming cost V 1 base and J 0 bases, with 19 bases left between them. CDR3 sequence (DNA): TGCGCCAGCAGCCAAGCAACCCCGGGGGACCCCCACTCCTACGAGCAGTACTTC. This codes for CASSQATPGDPHSYEQYF.

The gene calls are TRBV28 and TRBJ1-2; no definite D call. This CDR3 comprises 15 residues. V lost 2 bases to trimming and J lost 0 bases, with 10 bases between them. The germline CDR1 and CDR2 sequences are MDHEN and SYDVKM. The CDR3 loop is CASSLRGTSNYGYTF. The CDR3 nucleotides are TGTGCCAGCAGTTTACGGGGAACTTCTAACTATGGCTACACCTTC.

This rearrangement joins TRBV6-5 to TRBJ2-7; weak D call: TRBD1 (5 bases). This CDR3 is 11 amino acids long. Looked up from germline, CDR1 is MNHEY and CDR2 is SVGAGI. Trimming stripped 11 bases from V and 0 bases from J, with 8 bases between. CDR3 in DNA: TGTGCCCTAACAGGCTCCTACGAGCAGTACTTC. Translation: CALTGSYEQYF.